This T cell receptor (beta chain) was found in a study of cytomegalovirus exposure and HLA in healthy donors. Study-wide findings and caveats: Three CMV-associated chains proved CMV antigen-specific in vitro.

In the case of this clone: Antigen specificity is unknown.

The CDR3 is made up of 17 amino acids. The germline CDR1 and CDR2 sequences are SGHRS and YFSETQ. V was clipped by 2 bases and J by 6 bases; unmatched bases: 11. The PCR ran on 60 Vbeta and 13 Jbeta primers. Using immunoSEQ multiplex PCR, the repertoire was profiled, and TCRdb retains in-frame clones only, with some absent. The repertoire holds approximately 170,000 clones, with just over 75% as singletons. The sequence was collected from a woman between 35 and 50 years old in good health and CMV-seronegative. This chain uses TRBV5-1 with TRBJ2-3; 11 bases fit TRBD2. The sequencing input was PBMCs. CDR3 amino acids: CASSLDQLAGGADTQYF. The CDR3 nucleotides are TGCGCCAGCAGCTTAGATCAGCTAGCGGGGGGCGCGGATACGCAGTATTTT.